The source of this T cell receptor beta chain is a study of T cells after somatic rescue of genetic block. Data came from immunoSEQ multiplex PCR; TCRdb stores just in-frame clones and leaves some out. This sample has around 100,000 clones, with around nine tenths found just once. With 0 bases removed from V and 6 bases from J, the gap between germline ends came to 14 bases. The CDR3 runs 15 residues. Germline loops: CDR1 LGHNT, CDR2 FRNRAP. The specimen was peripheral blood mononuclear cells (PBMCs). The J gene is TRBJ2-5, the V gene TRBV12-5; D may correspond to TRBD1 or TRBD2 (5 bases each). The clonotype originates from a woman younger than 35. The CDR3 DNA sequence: TGTGCTAGTGGTTTGGTACCGGGACCCGATAAGACCCAGTACTTC. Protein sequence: CASGLVPGPDKTQYF.